This T cell receptor beta chain emerged from a study of T-cell reconstitution after alpha-beta-depleted transplantation in children. TCRbeta library preparation incorporated unique molecular identifiers. MiXCR was run by TCRdb on the PCR reads, yielding one entry per CDR3 protein. The sample has a few hundred thousand distinct CDR3 sequences, approximately 10% seen once. This clonotype came up many times. V was clipped by 5 bases and J by 5 bases; unmatched bases: 13. The germline V gene has CDR1 KGHDR and CDR2 SFDVKD. The CDR3 covers 18 residues. The clonotype was recovered from a human donor who donated a stem cell graft to a child with acute lymphoblastic leukemia. The specimen was PBMCs from the stem cell graft donor, collected from the stem cell graft. The rearrangement uses TRBV24-1 and TRBJ1-6, with 8 bases aligning to TRBD1. The CDR3 spells CATSGGRTADRDNSPLHF. The CDR3 nucleotides read TGTGCCACCAGTGGGGGGAGGACGGCGGACAGGGATAATTCACCCCTCCACTTT.